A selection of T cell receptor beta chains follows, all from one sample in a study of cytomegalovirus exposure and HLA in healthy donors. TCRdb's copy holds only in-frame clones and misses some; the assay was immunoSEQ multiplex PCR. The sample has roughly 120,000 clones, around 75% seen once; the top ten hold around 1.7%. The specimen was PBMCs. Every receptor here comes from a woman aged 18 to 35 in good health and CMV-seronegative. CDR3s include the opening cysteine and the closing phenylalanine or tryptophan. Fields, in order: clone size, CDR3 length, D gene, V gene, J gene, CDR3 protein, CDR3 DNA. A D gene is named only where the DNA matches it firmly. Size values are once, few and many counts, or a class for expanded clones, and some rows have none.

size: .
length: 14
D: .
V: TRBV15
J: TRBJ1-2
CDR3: CATSRGATNYGYTF
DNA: TGTGCCACCAGCAGAGGGGCCACTAACTATGGCTACACCTTC

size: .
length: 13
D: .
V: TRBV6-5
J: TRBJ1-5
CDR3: CASSYSSRQPQHF
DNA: TGTGCCAGCAGTTACTCGAGCCGTCAGCCCCAGCATTTT

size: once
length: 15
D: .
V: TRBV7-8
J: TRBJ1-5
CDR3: CASSIEVTGTQPQHF
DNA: TGTGCCAGCAGCATAGAGGTAACAGGGACACAGCCCCAGCATTTT

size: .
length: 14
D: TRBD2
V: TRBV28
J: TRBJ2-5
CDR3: CASKNGGVQETQYF
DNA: TGTGCCAGCAAAAATGGGGGGGTCCAAGAGACCCAGTACTTC

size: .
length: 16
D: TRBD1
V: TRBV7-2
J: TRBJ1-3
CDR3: CASSSTGGYSGNTIYF
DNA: TGTGCCAGCAGCTCTACAGGGGGATACTCTGGAAACACCATATATTTT

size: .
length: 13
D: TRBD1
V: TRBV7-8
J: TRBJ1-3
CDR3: CASSLGQGNTIYF
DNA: TGTGCCAGCAGCTTAGGACAGGGGAACACCATATATTTT

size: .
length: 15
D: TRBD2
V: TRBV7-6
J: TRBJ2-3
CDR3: CASSPGGGATDTQYF
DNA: TGTGCCAGCAGCCCGGGGGGTGGGGCGACAGATACGCAGTATTTT

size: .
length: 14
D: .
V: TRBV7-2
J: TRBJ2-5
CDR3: CASSFRQVQETQYF
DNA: TGTGCCAGCAGTTTCCGACAGGTACAAGAGACCCAGTACTTC

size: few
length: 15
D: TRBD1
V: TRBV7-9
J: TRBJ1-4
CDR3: CASRKTGDTNEKLFF
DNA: TGTGCCAGCAGGAAAACAGGGGACACTAATGAAAAACTGTTTTTT

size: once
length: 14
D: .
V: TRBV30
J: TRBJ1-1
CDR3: CAWSARAANTEAFF
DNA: TGTGCCTGGAGTGCGAGGGCGGCGAACACTGAAGCTTTCTTT

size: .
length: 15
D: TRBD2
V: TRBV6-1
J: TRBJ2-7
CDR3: CASSQTSGGPYEQYF
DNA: TGTGCCAGCTCTCAGACTAGCGGGGGGCCCTACGAGCAGTACTTC

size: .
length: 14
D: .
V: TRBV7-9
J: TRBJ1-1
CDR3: CASSTVGGGTEAFF
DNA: TGTGCCAGCAGCACCGTAGGGGGGGGCACTGAAGCTTTCTTT

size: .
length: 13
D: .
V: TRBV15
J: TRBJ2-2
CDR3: CATSRANTGEVFF
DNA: TGTGCCACCAGCAGAGCAAACACCGGGGAGGTGTTTTTT

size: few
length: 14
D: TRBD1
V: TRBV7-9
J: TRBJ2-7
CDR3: CASSLEGTDNEQYF
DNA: TGTGCCAGCAGCTTAGAAGGGACAGATAACGAGCAGTACTTC

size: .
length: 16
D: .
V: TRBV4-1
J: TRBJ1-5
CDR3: CASSQEEADSNQPQHF
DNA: TGCGCCAGCAGCCAAGAAGAGGCAGATAGCAATCAGCCCCAGCATTTT

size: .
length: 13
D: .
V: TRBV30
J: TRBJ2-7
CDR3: CAWEDSNSYEQYF
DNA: TGTGCCTGGGAGGACAGTAACTCCTACGAGCAGTACTTC

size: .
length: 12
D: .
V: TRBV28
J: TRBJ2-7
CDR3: CASRSNGYEQYF
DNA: TGTGCCAGCAGGTCAAACGGGTACGAGCAGTACTTC

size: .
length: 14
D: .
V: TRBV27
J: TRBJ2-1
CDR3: CASRYPGSYNEQFF
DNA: TGTGCCAGCAGGTACCCAGGCTCCTACAATGAGCAGTTCTTC

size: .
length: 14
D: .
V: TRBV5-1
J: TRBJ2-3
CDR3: CASSSGLRTDTQYF
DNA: TGCGCCAGCAGCTCGGGACTGAGGACAGATACGCAGTATTTT

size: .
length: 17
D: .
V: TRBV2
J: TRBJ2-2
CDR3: CASRPAQGREGTGELFF
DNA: TGTGCCAGCAGGCCCGCCCAGGGGCGAGAGGGTACCGGGGAGCTGTTTTTT

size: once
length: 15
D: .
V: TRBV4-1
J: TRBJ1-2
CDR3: CASSQLQGYNYGYTF
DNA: TGCGCCAGCAGCCAACTACAGGGCTACAACTATGGCTACACCTTC

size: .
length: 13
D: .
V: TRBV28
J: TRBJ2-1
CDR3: CASTKSGGNEQFF
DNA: TGTGCCAGCACTAAAAGTGGGGGGAATGAGCAGTTCTTC

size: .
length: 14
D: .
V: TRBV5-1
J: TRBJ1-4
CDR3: CASSLAGAGEKLFF
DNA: TGCGCCAGCAGCTTGGCAGGGGCAGGGGAAAAACTGTTTTTT

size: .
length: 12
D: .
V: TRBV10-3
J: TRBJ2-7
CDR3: CAASGDSYEQYF
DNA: TGTGCCGCATCGGGAGACTCCTACGAGCAGTACTTC

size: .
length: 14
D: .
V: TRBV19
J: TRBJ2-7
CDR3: CASSNLGTPYEQYF
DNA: TGTGCCAGTAGTAACCTCGGGACACCATACGAGCAGTACTTC

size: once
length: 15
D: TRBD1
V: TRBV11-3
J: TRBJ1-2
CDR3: CASSLDRGTGNGYTF
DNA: TGTGCCAGCAGCTTAGACCGGGGGACAGGGAATGGCTACACCTTC

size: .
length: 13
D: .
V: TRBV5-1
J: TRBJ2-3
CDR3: CASRVEHGQSQYF
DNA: TGCGCCAGCCGAGTAGAGCACGGTCAATCGCAGTATTTT

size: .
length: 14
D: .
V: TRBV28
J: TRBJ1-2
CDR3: CASSLRQTTYGYTF
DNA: TGTGCCAGCAGTTTGAGACAGACGACCTATGGCTACACCTTC

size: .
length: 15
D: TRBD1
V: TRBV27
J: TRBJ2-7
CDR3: CASSLSTGVPYEQYF
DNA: TGTGCCAGCAGTTTATCGACAGGGGTTCCCTACGAGCAGTACTTC

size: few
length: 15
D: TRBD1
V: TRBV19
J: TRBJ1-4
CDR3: CASNARQGAKGKLFF
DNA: TGTGCCAGCAACGCGAGGCAGGGGGCGAAGGGAAAACTGTTTTTT

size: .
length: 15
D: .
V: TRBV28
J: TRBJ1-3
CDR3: CASSSPDYSGNTIYF
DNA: TGTGCCAGCAGCTCTCCAGACTACTCTGGAAACACCATATATTTT

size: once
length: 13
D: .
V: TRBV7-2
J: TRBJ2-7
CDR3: CASSDSWSYEQYF
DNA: TGTGCCAGCAGCGACAGCTGGAGCTACGAGCAGTACTTC

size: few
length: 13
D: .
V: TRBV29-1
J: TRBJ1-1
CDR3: CSVQRQQNTEAFF
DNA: TGCAGCGTTCAAAGACAGCAGAACACTGAAGCTTTCTTT

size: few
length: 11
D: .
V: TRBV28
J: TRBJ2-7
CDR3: CASSAVYEQYF
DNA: TGTGCCAGCAGTGCGGTCTACGAGCAGTACTTC

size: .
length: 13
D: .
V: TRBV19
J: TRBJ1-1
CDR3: CASNPGTDTEAFF
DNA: TGTGCCAGTAACCCGGGTACGGACACTGAAGCTTTCTTT

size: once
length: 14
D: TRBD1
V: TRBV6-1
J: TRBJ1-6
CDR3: CASIRQGGTSPLHF
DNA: TGTGCCAGCATCCGACAGGGGGGGACATCACCCCTCCACTTT

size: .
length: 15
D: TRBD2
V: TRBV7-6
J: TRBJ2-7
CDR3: CASSSPYGGRNEQYF
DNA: TGTGCCAGCAGCTCCCCCTATGGCGGGAGAAACGAGCAGTACTTC

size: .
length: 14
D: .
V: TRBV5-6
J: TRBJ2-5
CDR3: CASRFGGRKETQYF
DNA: TGTGCCAGCCGCTTCGGGGGACGGAAAGAGACCCAGTACTTC

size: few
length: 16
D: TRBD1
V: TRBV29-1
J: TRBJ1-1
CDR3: CSVELGQGEFRTEAFF
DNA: TGCAGCGTTGAATTGGGACAGGGGGAGTTTCGGACTGAAGCTTTCTTT

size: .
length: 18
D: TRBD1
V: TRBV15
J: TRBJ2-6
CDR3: CATSRGPGGGSGANVLTF
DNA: TGTGCCACCAGCAGAGGCCCAGGGGGCGGGTCTGGGGCCAACGTCCTGACTTTC

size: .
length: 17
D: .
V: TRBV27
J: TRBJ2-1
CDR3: CASSPGWGLSSYNEQFF
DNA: TGTGCCAGCAGTCCAGGGTGGGGATTGAGCTCCTACAATGAGCAGTTCTTC

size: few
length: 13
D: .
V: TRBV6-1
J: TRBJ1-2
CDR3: CASTRTEEYGYTF
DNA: TGTGCCAGCACTCGGACAGAAGAGTATGGCTACACCTTC

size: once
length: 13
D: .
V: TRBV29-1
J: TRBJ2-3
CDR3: CSVKFGGTDTQYF
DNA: TGCAGCGTGAAATTTGGGGGGACAGATACGCAGTATTTT

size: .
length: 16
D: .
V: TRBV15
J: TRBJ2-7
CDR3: CATSRDIRHSSYEQYF
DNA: TGTGCCACCAGCAGAGATATCCGACACAGCTCCTACGAGCAGTACTTC

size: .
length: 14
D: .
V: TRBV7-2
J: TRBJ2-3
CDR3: CASSSPYRGYTQYF
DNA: TGTGCCAGCAGCTCTCCCTATCGGGGGTATACGCAGTATTTT

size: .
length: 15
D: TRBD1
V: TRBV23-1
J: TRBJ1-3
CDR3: CASSLTGESGNTIYF
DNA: TGCGCCAGCAGCCTGACAGGGGAATCTGGAAACACCATATATTTT

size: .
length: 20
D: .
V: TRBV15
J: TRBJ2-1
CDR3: CATSRGFQKDWEQGNNEQFF
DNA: TGTGCCACCAGCCGGGGCTTCCAGAAAGATTGGGAACAGGGCAACAATGAGCAGTTCTTC

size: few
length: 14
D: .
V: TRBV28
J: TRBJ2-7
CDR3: CASSFLNTKGEQYF
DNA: TGTGCCAGCAGTTTCCTTAACACCAAGGGGGAGCAGTACTTC

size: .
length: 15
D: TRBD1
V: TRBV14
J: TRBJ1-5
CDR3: CASSHGTGSNQPQHF
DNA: TGTGCCAGCAGCCACGGGACAGGGAGCAATCAGCCCCAGCATTTT

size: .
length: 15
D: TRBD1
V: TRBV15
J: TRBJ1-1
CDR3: CATSTGTGSNTEAFF
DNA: TGTGCCACCAGCACCGGGACAGGGTCCAACACTGAAGCTTTCTTT

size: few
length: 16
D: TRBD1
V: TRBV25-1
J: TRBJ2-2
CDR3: CASSPSTGANTGELFF
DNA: TGTGCCAGCAGCCCCTCGACAGGGGCGAACACCGGGGAGCTGTTTTTT

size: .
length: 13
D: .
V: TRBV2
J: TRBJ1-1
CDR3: CASSPTGTGEAFF
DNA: TGTGCCAGCAGCCCAACAGGGACGGGTGAAGCTTTCTTT

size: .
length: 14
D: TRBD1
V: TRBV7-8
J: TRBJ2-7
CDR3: CATLAGTGFSEQYF
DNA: TGTGCCACCCTCGCCGGGACAGGGTTTTCGGAGCAGTACTTC

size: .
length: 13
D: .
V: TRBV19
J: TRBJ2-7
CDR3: CASSIFRGEEQYF
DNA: TGTGCCAGTAGTATTTTCAGGGGCGAGGAGCAGTACTTC

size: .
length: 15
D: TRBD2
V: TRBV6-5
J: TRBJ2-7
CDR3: CASSYSRGGSYEQYF
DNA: TGTGCCAGCAGTTACTCGCGCGGGGGCTCCTACGAGCAGTACTTC

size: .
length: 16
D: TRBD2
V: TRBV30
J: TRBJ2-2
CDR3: CAWILRGGLWTGELFF
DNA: TGTGCCTGGATCCTTCGGGGGGGACTTTGGACCGGGGAGCTGTTTTTT

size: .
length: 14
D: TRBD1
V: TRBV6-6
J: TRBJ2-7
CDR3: CASNPWTGSYEQYF
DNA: TGTGCCAGCAATCCGTGGACAGGTTCCTACGAGCAGTACTTC